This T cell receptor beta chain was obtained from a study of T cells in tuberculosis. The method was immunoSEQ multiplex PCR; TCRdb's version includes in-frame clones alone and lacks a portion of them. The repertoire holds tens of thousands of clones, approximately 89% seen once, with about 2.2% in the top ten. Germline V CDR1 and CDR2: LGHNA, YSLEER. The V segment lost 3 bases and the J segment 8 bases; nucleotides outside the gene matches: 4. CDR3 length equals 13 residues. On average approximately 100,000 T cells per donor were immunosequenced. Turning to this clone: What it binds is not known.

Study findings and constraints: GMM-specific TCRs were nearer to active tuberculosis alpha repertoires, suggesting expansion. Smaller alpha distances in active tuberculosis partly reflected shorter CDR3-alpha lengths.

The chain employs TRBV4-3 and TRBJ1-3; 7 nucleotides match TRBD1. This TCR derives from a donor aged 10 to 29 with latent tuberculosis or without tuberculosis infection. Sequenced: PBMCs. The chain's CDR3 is CASSQDGTDTIYF. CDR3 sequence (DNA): TGCGCCAGCAGCCAGGACGGGACAGACACCATATATTTT.